This TCR beta chain was sequenced in a study of vaccination and CD4 T cells after COVID-19. The Oncomine TCR Beta short-read assay sequenced DNA from cultured CD4+ T cells. TCRdb reprocessed the PCR reads with MiXCR, giving one entry per CDR3 protein. The repertoire holds some 14,000 distinct CDR3 sequences, with about 53% as singletons. The treatment: roughly 10-day PBMC culture with coronavirus spike peptide pools or control peptides (ViraFEST assay). The CDR3 runs 16 residues. Germline V gene lookup returns CDR1 SEHNR and CDR2 FQNEAQ (reference sequence). The V gene end was trimmed by 5 bases and the J gene end by 3 bases; junction bases not matched to a gene: 12. Of note for this clonotype: Antigen: not known.

This specimen was CD4+ T cells from blood, cultured in vitro, taken before SARS-CoV-2 vaccination. The rearrangement uses TRBV7-9 and TRBJ1-1; 7 bases fit TRBD1. This receptor was identified in a human donor who had recovered from COVID-19. The CDR3 nucleotides are TGTGCCAGCAGCCCGAGGGGGCAGCTCTCCCACACTGAAGCTTTCTTT. Translation gives CASSPRGQLSHTEAFF.